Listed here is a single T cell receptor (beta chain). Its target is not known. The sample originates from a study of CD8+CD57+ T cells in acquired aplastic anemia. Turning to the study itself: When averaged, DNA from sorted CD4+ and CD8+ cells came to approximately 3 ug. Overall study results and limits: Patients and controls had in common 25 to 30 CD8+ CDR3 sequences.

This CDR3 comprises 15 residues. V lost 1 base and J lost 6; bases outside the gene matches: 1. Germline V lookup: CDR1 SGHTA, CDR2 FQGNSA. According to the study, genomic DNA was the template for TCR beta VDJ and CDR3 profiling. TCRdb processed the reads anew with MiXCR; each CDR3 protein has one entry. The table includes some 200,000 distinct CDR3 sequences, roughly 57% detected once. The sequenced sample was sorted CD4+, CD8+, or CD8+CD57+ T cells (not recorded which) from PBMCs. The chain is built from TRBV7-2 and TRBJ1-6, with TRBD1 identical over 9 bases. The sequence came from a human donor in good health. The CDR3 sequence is CASSLEQGANSPLHF. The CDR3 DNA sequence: TGTGCCAGCAGCTTAGAACAGGGGGCTAATTCACCCCTCCACTTT.